Presented here are 29 T cell receptor beta chains from one specimen sequenced in a study of T cell clones after liver transplantation. Repertoires were generated with immunoSEQ multiplex PCR, while TCRdb's copy carries only in-frame clones and drops some. The sample has 50,000 or so clones, more than 65% seen once; the top ten hold 8.5% to 10%. Sequences were derived from CD4+ T cells from blood, sampled around 52 months after liver transplant. The source is a human patient who received a liver transplant. Some T cells may be supplied by the graft donor.

This sequence joins TRBV2 and TRBJ1-5; no reliable D call. The V end was cut by 4 bases, the J end by 3 bases, with 4 bases between. CDR3 length equals 12 residues. CDR1 and CDR2 (germline): SNHLY, FYNNEI. The CDR3 DNA sequence: TGTGCCAGCAGTGTAACCAATCAGCCCCAGCATTTT. Protein: CASSVTNQPQHF.

The rearrangement links TRBV19 to TRBJ2-5; weak D call: TRBD1 (5 bases). The V gene lost 5 bases and the J gene lost 2 bases, with 18 bases spanning the gap. The CDR3 consists of 16 residues. Germline V lookup: CDR1 LNHDA, CDR2 SQIVND (reference sequence). The CDR3 DNA follows: TGTGCCAGTAGTCTGTCCGGACATTCCACTCAAGAGACCCAGTACTTC. This sequence encodes CASSLSGHSTQETQYF.

The gene calls are TRBV10-1 and TRBJ2-3, with 7 bases that match TRBD2. The CDR3 is 14 residues long. Germline CDR1 is WNHNN and CDR2 is SYGVQD (reference sequence). The V and J ends lost 7 bases and 6 bases, in that order; junction bases with no gene match: 10. CDR3 sequence (DNA): TGCGCCAGCAAGCCTAGCGGAAGCGGGGATACGCAGTATTTT. Translating gives CASKPSGSGDTQYF.

V usage is TRBV7-9 and J usage is TRBJ1-4; 8 bases align to TRBD1. V shed 5 bases, J shed 2 bases, and the junction held 4 bases outside the gene matches. This CDR3 region has 15 residues. CDR1 is SEHNR and CDR2 is FQNEAQ in the germline V gene (reference sequence). The CDR3 nucleotides read TGTGCCAGCAGCGAAAGACAGGGGACTAATGAAAAACTGTTTTTT. Protein product: CASSERQGTNEKLFF.

V is TRBV5-1 and J is TRBJ1-6, with TRBD1 matching 7 bases. CDR1 is SGHRS, CDR2 YFSETQ, per germline. The CDR3 has 15 amino acids. The trim removed 4 bases at V and 4 bases at J, leaving 5 bases unmatched. The DNA of the CDR3 is TGCGCCAGCAGCGCCGGGGACAGTTATAATTCACCCCTCCACTTT. Translation gives CASSAGDSYNSPLHF.

J is TRBJ2-2 and V is TRBV19; D not resolved. Looked up from germline, CDR1 is LNHDA and CDR2 is SQIVND (reference sequence). V was pared by 7 bases and J by 1 base, with 16 bases between. The CDR3 runs to 16 residues. CDR3 sequence reads: CASTTPDLKNTGELFF. The DNA for the CDR3 is TGTGCCAGTACTACCCCCGACTTAAAGAACACCGGGGAGCTGTTTTTT. The full variable domain, its missing parts supplied by reference TRBV19 and TRBJ2-2, is DGGITQSPKYLFRKEGQNVTLSCEQNLNHDAMYWYRQDPGQGLRLIYYSQIVNDFQKGDIAEGYSVSREKKESFPLTVTSAQKNPTAFYLCASTTPDLKNTGELFFGEGSRLTVL.

The rearrangement joins TRBV18 to TRBJ2-1, with 8 bases fitting TRBD1. The CDR3 runs 14 residues. Trimming at V came to 3 bases and at J to 4 bases, leaving 2 bases not matched to a gene. Germline V gene data show CDR1 as KGHSH and CDR2 as LQKENI. The CDR3 DNA follows: TGTGCCAGCTCACCGGACAGGGAGTACAATGAGCAGTTCTTC. Protein product: CASSPDREYNEQFF.

With respect to this clone: In the same sample, other DNA sequences code for this CDR3. J is TRBJ1-2 and V is TRBV27; 11 positions agree with TRBD1. Looked up from germline, CDR1 is MNHEY and CDR2 is SMNVEV (reference sequence). CDR3 length: 15 residues. The junction had 5 bases not matched to a gene; V was cut back by 0 bases and J by 8 bases. The CDR3 here is CASSLSGQGAGGYTF. CDR3 coding DNA: TGTGCCAGCAGTTTATCTGGACAGGGGGCTGGGGGCTACACCTTC.

V and J are TRBV5-5 and TRBJ2-3; D uncertain. The CDR3 loop spans 14 amino acids. V lost 0 bases to trimming and J lost 1 base, with 6 bases between them. Germline V gene sequence: CDR1 SGHKS, CDR2 YYEKEE (reference sequence). CDR3 coding DNA: TGTGCCAGCAGCTTGGCCCAGGGCACAGATACGCAGTATTTT. This sequence encodes CASSLAQGTDTQYF.

This clone was picked up a small number of times. The V call is TRBV10-3, the J call TRBJ1-2; no clear D. V was trimmed by 7 bases and J by 8 bases, leaving 20 bases between them. The CDR3 is made up of 14 amino acids. Germline values: CDR1 ENHRY, CDR2 SYGVKD. CDR3 sequence (DNA): TGTGCCATCAAAACCCAGAACCGGTCGTCGGGCTACACCTTC. Its translation is CAIKTQNRSSGYTF.

The V call is TRBV4-1, the J call TRBJ1-2; TRBD1 matches 7 bases. Trimming cost V 4 bases and J 8 bases; bases outside gene matches: 10. This CDR3 contains 14 residues. Germline CDR1 is MGHRA and CDR2 is YSYEKL. CDR3 amino acids: CASSPGQDGRGYTF. In DNA, the CDR3 is TGCGCCAGCAGCCCCGGACAGGATGGACGAGGCTACACCTTC.

This chain joins TRBV15 and TRBJ2-5, with a tentative D call TRBD2 (7 bases). CDR3 length: 15 residues. Trimming left V 0 bases short and J 1 base short, with 9 bases between. Germline loops: CDR1 LNHNV, CDR2 YYDKDF (reference sequence). This chain's CDR3 is CATSRDRGGQETQYF. The CDR3 DNA is TGTGCCACCAGCAGAGATAGGGGGGGCCAAGAGACCCAGTACTTC.

This sequence joins TRBV11-3 and TRBJ1-6; TRBD1 might be the D (5 bases). CDR1 and CDR2 (germline): SGHNT, YENEEA. The V and J ends lost 5 bases and 6 bases respectively, with 14 bases between them. The CDR3 covers 15 residues. CDR3 nucleotides: TGTGCCAGCAGCCTCGGGGCCGGCGGTAATTCACCCCTCCACTTT. Translating gives CASSLGAGGNSPLHF.

CDR3 sequence: CASSPGISTDTQYF. As DNA, the CDR3 is TGTGCCAGCAGCCCCGGGATTAGCACAGATACGCAGTATTTT. The V call is TRBV11-1, the J call TRBJ2-3; possibly TRBD2 for D (5 bases). Germline V CDR1 and CDR2: SGHAT, FQDESV (reference sequence). V lost 5 bases to trimming and J lost 0 bases, with 9 bases between them. The CDR3 consists of 14 residues.

This clone came up once. The chain couples TRBV9 to TRBJ1-2, with a tentative D call TRBD1 (5 bases). The CDR3 sequence is 15 residues long. CDR1 SGDLS and CDR2 YYNGEE come from the germline V gene. V gave up 1 base and J gave up 4 bases, with 14 bases separating them. The CDR3, as DNA: TGTGCCAGCAGCGTAATCTCTGGGGCGGGCTATGGCTACACCTTC. Amino acids: CASSVISGAGYGYTF.

This clone appeared a few times. V usage is TRBV19 and J usage is TRBJ1-5; D is unclear. Looked up from germline, CDR1 is LNHDA and CDR2 is SQIVND (reference sequence). V was trimmed by 0 bases and J by 5 bases, leaving 5 bases between them. The CDR3 totals 13 residues. Here the CDR3 reads CASSIDRDQPQHF. CDR3 coding DNA: TGTGCCAGTAGTATAGATCGGGATCAGCCCCAGCATTTT.

The V call is TRBV7-8, the J call TRBJ1-5, with no clear D. Trimming took 1 base from V and 6 from J, leaving 13 bases between them. CDR3 length: 15 residues. The germline gives CDR1 SGHVS, CDR2 FQNEAQ. This CDR3 is CASSLGRRYGQPQHF. The CDR3 DNA reads TGTGCCAGCAGCTTAGGACGCAGATATGGTCAGCCCCAGCATTTT.

The rearrangement links TRBV28 to TRBJ1-2; 8 bases match TRBD1. The CDR3 consists of 17 residues. Germline V CDR1 and CDR2: MDHEN, SYDVKM. Unmatched junction bases numbered 13, after V lost 2 bases and J lost 5 bases. CDR3: CASSLASGGGLGYGYTF. The CDR3 bases are TGTGCCAGCAGTTTAGCGTCAGGGGGCGGTCTTGGGTATGGCTACACCTTC.

This sequence joins TRBV6-4 and TRBJ2-2; no clear D gene. The CDR3 consists of 16 residues. The germline gives CDR1 MRHNA, CDR2 SNTAGT. Trimming shortened V by 7 bases and J by 0 bases, and 15 bases separated the two germline ends. The DNA of the CDR3 is TGTGCCAGCACCCCACGCCCGAGTGCGAACACCGGGGAGCTGTTTTTT. Encoded protein: CASTPRPSANTGELFF.

The rearrangement joins TRBV2 to TRBJ1-1; D call uncertain. Between the trimmed V and J ends, which lost 6 bases and 5 bases, there was a span of 13 bases. The CDR3 sequence is 13 residues long. CDR1 SNHLY and CDR2 FYNNEI come from the germline V gene. The CDR3 DNA reads TGTGCCAGCAGCACCCACGGGGAGACTGAAGCTTTCTTT. It is translated as CASSTHGETEAFF.

The gene calls are TRBV11-2 and TRBJ1-5; 9 bases map to TRBD1. The CDR3 has 16 amino acids. The germline V gene encodes CDR1 SGHAT and CDR2 FQNNGV. The V and J ends lost 5 bases and 5 bases, in that order; junction bases with no gene match: 10. This chain's CDR3 is CASSVTTGGAYQPQHF. The CDR3, as DNA: TGTGCCAGCAGCGTCACAACAGGGGGCGCGTATCAGCCCCAGCATTTT.

The rearrangement uses TRBV14 and TRBJ1-1, with D unresolved. The V gene lost 0 bases and the J gene lost 5 bases, with 7 bases spanning the gap. This CDR3 comprises 13 residues. CDR1 SGHDN and CDR2 FVKESK come from the germline V gene. The CDR3 nucleotides read TGTGCCAGCAGCCAAGACCAGTTTACTGAAGCTTTCTTT. Amino acids: CASSQDQFTEAFF.

This clone was seen more than once but under ten times. The gene calls are TRBV6-5 and TRBJ1-6; TRBD1 matches 9 bases. The CDR3 totals 15 residues. V shed 0 bases and J 10 bases; nucleotides not matched to a gene: 4. Germline CDR1 reads MNHEY; CDR2 reads SVGAGI. The CDR3 spells CASSYSQGAGSPLHF. In DNA form, the CDR3 reads TGTGCCAGCAGTTACTCACAGGGGGCAGGGTCACCCCTCCACTTT.

CDR3 in amino acids: CASSLFGTGGFSNEQFF. The CDR3 nucleotides are TGTGCCAGCAGCTTATTTGGGACAGGGGGATTCAGCAATGAGCAGTTCTTC. The rearrangement joins TRBV5-6 to TRBJ2-1; TRBD1 agrees at 11 bases. Germline-derived CDR1 and CDR2 are SGHDT and YYEEEE. This CDR3 has 17 amino acids. Germline trimming cut 2 bases from V and 6 bases from J; bases unmatched to any gene: 10.

The V gene is TRBV18, the J gene TRBJ2-3, with TRBD2 matching over 8 bases. Germline-derived CDR1 and CDR2 are KGHSH and LQKENI. The CDR3 length is 17 residues. J lost 1 base, V lost 3 bases, and 9 bases had no gene match. The DNA of the CDR3 is TGTGCCAGCTCACCGAGCGCTAGCGGGCCGCGCACAGATACGCAGTATTTT. Its protein product is CASSPSASGPRTDTQYF.

This chain joins TRBV28 and TRBJ1-2, with D uncertain. The V end lost 6 bases, the J end lost 2 bases, and 16 bases lay between the germline ends. The length of the CDR3 is 15 residues. Germline loops: CDR1 MDHEN, CDR2 SYDVKM. In DNA form, the CDR3 reads TGTGCCAGCAGACCTACGTCGGGTGGGAACTATGGCTACACCTTC. It translates to CASRPTSGGNYGYTF.

This clone was detected a few times. The rearrangement uses TRBV5-4 and TRBJ2-4; 13 positions agree with TRBD2. Trimming took 7 bases from V and 0 from J; bases not matched to a gene: 4. The germline CDR1 and CDR2 sequences are SGHNT and YYREEE (reference sequence). The CDR3 has 16 residues. The CDR3 loop is CASGTSGDPAKNIQYF. As DNA, the CDR3 is TGTGCCAGCGGGACTAGCGGGGATCCAGCCAAAAACATTCAGTACTTC.

The CDR3 protein is CASSTPRMGGQECAFF. In DNA form, the CDR3 reads TGTGCCAGTAGTACTCCACGAATGGGAGGGCAGGAATGCGCTTTCTTT. This chain connects TRBV19 to TRBJ1-1; no reliable D call. With 4 bases removed from V and 11 bases from J, the gap between germline ends came to 26 bases. The CDR3 is made up of 16 amino acids. CDR1 LNHDA and CDR2 SQIVND come from the germline V gene (reference sequence). The full variable domain, with the rest looked up from reference TRBV19 and TRBJ1-1, is DGGITQSPKYLFRKEGQNVTLSCEQNLNHDAMYWYRQDPGQGLRLIYYSQIVNDFQKGDIAEGYSVSREKKESFPLTVTSAQKNPTAFYLCASSTPRMGGQECAFFGQGTRLTVV.

The rearrangement joins TRBV29-1 to TRBJ2-3, with D possibly matching TRBD1 (6 bases). The CDR3 totals 13 residues. Germline assignment: CDR1 SQVTM and CDR2 ANQGSEA. Trimming cost V 7 bases and J 6 bases, with 17 bases left between them. The CDR3 nucleotides read TGCAGCGCCCGGTTGACAGGTGGGGATACGCAGTATTTT. Translating it yields CSARLTGGDTQYF.